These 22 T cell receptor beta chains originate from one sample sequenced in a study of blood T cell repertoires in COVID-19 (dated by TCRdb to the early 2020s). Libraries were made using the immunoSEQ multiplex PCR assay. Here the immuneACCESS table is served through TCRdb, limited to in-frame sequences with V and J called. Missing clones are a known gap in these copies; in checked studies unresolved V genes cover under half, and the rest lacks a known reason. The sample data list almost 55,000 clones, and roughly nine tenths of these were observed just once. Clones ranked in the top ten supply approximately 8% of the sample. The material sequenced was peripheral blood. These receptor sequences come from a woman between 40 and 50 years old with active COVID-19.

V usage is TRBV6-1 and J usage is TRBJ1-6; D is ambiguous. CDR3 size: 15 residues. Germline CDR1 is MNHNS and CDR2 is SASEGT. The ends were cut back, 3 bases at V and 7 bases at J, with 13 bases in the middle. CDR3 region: CASSERGGQNSPLHF. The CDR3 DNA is TGTGCCAGCAGTGAGCGAGGAGGGCAGAATTCACCCCTCCACTTT.

The CDR3 sequence: CASSPRTTGGAGELFF. The DNA for the CDR3 is TGTGCCAGCAGCCCCAGGACGACAGGCGGCGCCGGGGAGCTGTTTTTT. This rearrangement joins TRBV11-2 to TRBJ2-2, with a weak D call TRBD1 (6 bases). Germline-derived CDR1 and CDR2 are SGHAT and FQNNGV. The V end was cut by 5 bases, the J end by 6 bases, with 19 bases between. The CDR3 runs 16 residues.

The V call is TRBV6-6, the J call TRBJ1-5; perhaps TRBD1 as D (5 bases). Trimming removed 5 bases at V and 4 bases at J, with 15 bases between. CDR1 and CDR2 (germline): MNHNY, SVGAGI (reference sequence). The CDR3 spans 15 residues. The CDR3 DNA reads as TGTGCCAGCAGTACCCAGGGTCAACCTAATCAGCCCCAGCATTTT. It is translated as CASSTQGQPNQPQHF.

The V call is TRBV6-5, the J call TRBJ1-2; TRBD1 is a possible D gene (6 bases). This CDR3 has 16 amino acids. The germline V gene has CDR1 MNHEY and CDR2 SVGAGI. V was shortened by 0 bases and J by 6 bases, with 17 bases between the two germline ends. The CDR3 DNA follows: TGTGCCAGCAGTTACTCGAATAGGGGGGGCATCAATGGCTACACCTTC. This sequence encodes CASSYSNRGGINGYTF.

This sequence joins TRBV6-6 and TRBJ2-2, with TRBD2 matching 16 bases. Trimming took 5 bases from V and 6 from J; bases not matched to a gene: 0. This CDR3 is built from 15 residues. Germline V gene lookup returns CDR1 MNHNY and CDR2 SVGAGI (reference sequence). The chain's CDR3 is CASSGTSGGAGELFF. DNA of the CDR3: TGTGCCAGCAGTGGGACTAGCGGGGGGGCCGGGGAGCTGTTTTTT.

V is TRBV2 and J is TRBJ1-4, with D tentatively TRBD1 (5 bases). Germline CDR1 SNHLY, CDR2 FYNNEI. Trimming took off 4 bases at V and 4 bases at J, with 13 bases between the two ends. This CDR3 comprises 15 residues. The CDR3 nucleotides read TGTGCCAGCAGTGTGATTAGGGGAGGTAATGAAAAACTGTTTTTT. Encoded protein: CASSVIRGGNEKLFF.

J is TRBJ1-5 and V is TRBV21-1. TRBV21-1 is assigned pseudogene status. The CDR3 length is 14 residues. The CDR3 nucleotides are TGTGCCAGCAGCAAACACAGCGGGGATCAGCCCCAGCATTTT. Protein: CASSKHSGDQPQHF.

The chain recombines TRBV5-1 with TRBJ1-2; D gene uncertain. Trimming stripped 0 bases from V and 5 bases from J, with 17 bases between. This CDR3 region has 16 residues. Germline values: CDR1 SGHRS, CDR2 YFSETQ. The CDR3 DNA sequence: TGCGCCAGCAGCTTGGGGCCGGGGAAGGCGGCTTATGGCTACACCTTC. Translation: CASSLGPGKAAYGYTF.

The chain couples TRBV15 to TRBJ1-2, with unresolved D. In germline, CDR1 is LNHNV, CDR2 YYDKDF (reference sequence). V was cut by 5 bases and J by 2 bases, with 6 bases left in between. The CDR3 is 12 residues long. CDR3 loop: CATSSGNYGYTF. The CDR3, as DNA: TGTGCCACCAGCTCGGGGAACTATGGCTACACCTTC.

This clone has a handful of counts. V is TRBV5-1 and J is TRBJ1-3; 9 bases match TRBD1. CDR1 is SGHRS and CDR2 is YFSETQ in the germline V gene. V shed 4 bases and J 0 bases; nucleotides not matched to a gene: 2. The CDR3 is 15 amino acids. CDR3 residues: CASSTGQGSGNTIYF. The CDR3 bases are TGCGCCAGCAGCACGGGACAGGGCTCTGGAAACACCATATATTTT. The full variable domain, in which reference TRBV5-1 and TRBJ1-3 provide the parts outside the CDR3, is KAGVTQTPRYLIKTRGQQVTLSCSPISGHRSVSWYQQTPGQGLQFLFEYFSETQRNKGNFPGRFSGRQFSNSRSEMNVSTLELGDSALYLCASSTGQGSGNTIYFGEGSWLTVV.

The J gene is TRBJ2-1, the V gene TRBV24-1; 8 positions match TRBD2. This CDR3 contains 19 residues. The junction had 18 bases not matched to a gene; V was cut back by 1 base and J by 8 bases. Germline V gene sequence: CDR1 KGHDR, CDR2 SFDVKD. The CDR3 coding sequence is TGTGCCACCAGTGATTTAGTGGACAGAGGACTAGCAGGCATCGATGAGCAGTTCTTC. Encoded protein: CATSDLVDRGLAGIDEQFF.

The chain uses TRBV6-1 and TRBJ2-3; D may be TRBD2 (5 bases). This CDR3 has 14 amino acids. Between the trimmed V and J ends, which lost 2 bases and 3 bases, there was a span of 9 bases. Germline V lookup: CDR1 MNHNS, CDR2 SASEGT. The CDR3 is CASSEWTGTDTQYF. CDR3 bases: TGTGCCAGCAGTGAATGGACGGGGACAGATACGCAGTATTTT.

The CDR3 bases are TGTGCCAGCGCCCGGGATACATGGGGTTCACCCCTCCACTTT. As protein: CASARDTWGSPLHF. The V and J genes are TRBV7-9 and TRBJ1-6; D unclear. The CDR3 extends over 14 amino acids. Trimming shortened V by 8 bases and J by 9 bases, and 17 bases separated the two germline ends. CDR1 is SEHNR and CDR2 is FQNEAQ in the germline V gene (reference sequence).

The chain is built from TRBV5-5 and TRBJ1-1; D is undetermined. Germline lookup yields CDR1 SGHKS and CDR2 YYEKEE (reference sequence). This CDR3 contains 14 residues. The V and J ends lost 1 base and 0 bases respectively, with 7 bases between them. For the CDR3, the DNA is TGTGCCAGCAGCTTGCAGGCCCTGAACACTGAAGCTTTCTTT. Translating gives CASSLQALNTEAFF.

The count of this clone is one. CDR3 nucleotide sequence: TGTGCCAGCAGCTTAGGAGGGCCCGGCCAGGGGGCGGGTGGCTACACCTTC. Translating it yields CASSLGGPGQGAGGYTF. The J gene is TRBJ1-2, the V gene TRBV7-8; 8 bases align to TRBD1. The germline V gene has CDR1 SGHVS and CDR2 FQNEAQ. Losses at the gene ends were 1 base for V and 7 bases for J; bases not matched to a gene: 14. The CDR3 contains 17 residues.

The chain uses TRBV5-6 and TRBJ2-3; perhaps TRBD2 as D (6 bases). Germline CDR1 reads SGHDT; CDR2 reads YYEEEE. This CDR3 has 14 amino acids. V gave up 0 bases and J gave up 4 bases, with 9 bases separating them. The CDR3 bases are TGTGCCAGCAGCTTGGAACTAGCAGCAGATACGCAGTATTTT. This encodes CASSLELAADTQYF.

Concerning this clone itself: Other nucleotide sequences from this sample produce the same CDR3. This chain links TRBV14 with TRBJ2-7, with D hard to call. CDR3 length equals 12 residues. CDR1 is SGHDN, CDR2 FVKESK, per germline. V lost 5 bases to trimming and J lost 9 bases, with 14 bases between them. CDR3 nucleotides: TGTGCCAGCAGCGCGAGACTGGATTCGCAGTACTTC. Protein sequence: CASSARLDSQYF.

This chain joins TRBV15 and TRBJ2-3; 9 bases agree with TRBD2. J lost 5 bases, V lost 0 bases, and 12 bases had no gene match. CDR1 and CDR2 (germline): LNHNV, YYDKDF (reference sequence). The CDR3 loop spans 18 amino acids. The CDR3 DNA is TGTGCCACCAGCAGAGATCGGAGGCGGGGGGGCCGAAGAGATACGCAGTATTTT. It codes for CATSRDRRRGGRRDTQYF.

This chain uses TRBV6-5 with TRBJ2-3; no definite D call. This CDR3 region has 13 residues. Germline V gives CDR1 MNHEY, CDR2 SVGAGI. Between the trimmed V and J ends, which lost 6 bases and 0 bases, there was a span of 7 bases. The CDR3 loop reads CASRLPSTDTQYF. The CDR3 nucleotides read TGTGCCAGCAGGCTACCTAGCACAGATACGCAGTATTTT.

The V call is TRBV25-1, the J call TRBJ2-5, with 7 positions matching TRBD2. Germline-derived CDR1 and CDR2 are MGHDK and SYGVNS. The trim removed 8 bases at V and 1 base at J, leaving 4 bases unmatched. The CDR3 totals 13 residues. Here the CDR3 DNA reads TGTGCCAGCCGGCGGGGGTCCCAAGAGACCCAGTACTTC. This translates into CASRRGSQETQYF.

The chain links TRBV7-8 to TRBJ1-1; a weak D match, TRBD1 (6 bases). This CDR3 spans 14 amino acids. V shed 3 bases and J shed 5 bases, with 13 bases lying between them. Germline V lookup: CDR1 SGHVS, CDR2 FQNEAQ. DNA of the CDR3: TGTGCCAGCAGCTTGTCGACAGGAGGAACTGAAGCTTTCTTT. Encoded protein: CASSLSTGGTEAFF.

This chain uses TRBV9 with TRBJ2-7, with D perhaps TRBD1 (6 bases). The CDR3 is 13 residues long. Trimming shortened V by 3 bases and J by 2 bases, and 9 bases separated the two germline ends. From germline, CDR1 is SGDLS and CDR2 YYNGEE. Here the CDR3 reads CASSGDRPYEQYF. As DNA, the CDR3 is TGTGCCAGCAGCGGTGACAGGCCCTACGAGCAGTACTTC. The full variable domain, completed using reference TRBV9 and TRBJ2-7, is DSGVTQTPKHLITATGQRVTLRCSPRSGDLSVYWYQQSLDQGLQFLIQYYNGEERAKGNILERFSAQQFPDLHSELNLSSLELGDSALYFCASSGDRPYEQYFGPGTRLTVT.